This TCR beta chain emerged from a study of identifying expanded T cells in peripheral blood. Worth noting for this clone: Its antigen remains unidentified.

Germline V gene data show CDR1 as LGHNA and CDR2 as YNFKEQ. The CDR3 consists of 17 residues. V was clipped by 0 bases and J by 5 bases, with 17 bases between them. General observations from the study: Clone count variance between roughly 2-week samples rose with total template count. Over around two and four weeks, about 16.4 and 19 clones changed, versus around 1.2 between replicates.

Sequencing used immunoSEQ multiplex PCR; TCRdb keeps in-frame clones, though not all of them. The sample has roughly 100,000 clones, around nine tenths seen once; the top ten hold about 3.9%. This sequence originates from a person aged 18-70 years in good health. The chain combines TRBV4-2 with TRBJ1-5; D not resolved. The sample taken for sequencing was blood. The CDR3 reads CASSQDGVGILDQPQHF. CDR3 in DNA: TGTGCCAGCAGCCAAGATGGAGTGGGGATACTTGATCAGCCCCAGCATTTT.